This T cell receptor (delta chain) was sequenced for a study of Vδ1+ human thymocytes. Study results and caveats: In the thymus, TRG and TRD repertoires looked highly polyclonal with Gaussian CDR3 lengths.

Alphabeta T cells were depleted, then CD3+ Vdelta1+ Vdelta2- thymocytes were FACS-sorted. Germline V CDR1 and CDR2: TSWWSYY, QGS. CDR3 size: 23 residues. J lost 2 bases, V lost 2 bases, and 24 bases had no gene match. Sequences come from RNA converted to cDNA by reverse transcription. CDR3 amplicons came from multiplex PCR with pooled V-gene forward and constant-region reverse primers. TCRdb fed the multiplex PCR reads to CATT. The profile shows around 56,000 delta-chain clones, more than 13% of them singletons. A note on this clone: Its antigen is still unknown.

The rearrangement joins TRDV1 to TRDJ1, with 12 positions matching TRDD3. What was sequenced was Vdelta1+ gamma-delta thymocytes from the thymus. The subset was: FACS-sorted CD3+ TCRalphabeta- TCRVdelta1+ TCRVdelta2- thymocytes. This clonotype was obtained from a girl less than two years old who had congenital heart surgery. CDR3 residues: CALGEGNSFRSYWGIQGTDKLIF. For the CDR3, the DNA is TGTGCTCTTGGGGAAGGTAATTCCTTTCGGTCGTACTGGGGGATACAAGGGACCGATAAACTCATCTTT.